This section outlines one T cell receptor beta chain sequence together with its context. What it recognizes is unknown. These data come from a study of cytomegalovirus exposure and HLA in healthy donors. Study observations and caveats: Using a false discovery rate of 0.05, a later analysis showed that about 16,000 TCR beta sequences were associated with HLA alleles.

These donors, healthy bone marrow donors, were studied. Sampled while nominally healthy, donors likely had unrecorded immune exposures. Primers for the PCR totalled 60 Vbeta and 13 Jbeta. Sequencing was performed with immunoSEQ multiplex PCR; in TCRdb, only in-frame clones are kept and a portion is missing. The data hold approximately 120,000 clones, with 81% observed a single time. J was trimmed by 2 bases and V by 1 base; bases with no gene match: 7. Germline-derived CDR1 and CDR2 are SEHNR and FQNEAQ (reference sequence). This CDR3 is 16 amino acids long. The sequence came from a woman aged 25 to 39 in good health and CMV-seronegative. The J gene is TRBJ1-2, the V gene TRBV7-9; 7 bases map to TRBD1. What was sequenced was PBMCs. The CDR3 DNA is TGTGCCAGCAGCTTAGTCATAACAGGGGCCAACTATGGCTACACCTTC. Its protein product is CASSLVITGANYGYTF.